Included here is one TCR beta chain sequence, with context. V was clipped by 0 bases and J by 5 bases, with 13 bases between them. From germline, CDR1 is MNHNS and CDR2 SASEGT. This CDR3 has 15 amino acids. Methods used by the authors: Reference gene primer amplification gave nucleated cell count estimates. The data were produced by immunoSEQ multiplex PCR, yet TCRdb's version contains in-frame clones alone and is incomplete. That table gives V, J and clone size, and the DNA gave D and trimming. This sample yields some 190,000 clones, of which approximately 87% are seen a single time; 15% to 20% belongs to the top ten. The data derive from a study of blood T cell repertoires in COVID-19. In the study overall: Material from acute and convalescent COVID-19 was sourced from the United States, Italy and Spain. T cells, B-cell-depleted T cells, or PBMCs supplied cDNA or gDNA.

The V gene is TRBV6-1, the J gene TRBJ1-2; D not resolved. The receptor was isolated from an older person with COVID-19, enrolled during active disease. Sequenced input: peripheral blood. This chain's CDR3 is CASSEAAAGHYGYTF. CDR3 sequence (DNA): TGTGCCAGCAGTGAAGCGGCAGCAGGCCATTATGGCTACACCTTC.